This T cell receptor beta chain was captured by sequencing in a study of somatic mutations in cytotoxic T cells in rheumatoid arthritis. The study's findings and limits: No age-related increase in CD8+ clonality was seen in healthy controls, but one was seen in rheumatoid arthritis patients.

In regard to this clone: Its antigen is not known.

Clones were sequenced by immunoSEQ multiplex PCR, and TCRdb holds only the in-frame ones, with some missing. The sample yields roughly 30,000 clones, about 87% seen once. Germline V gene data show CDR1 as LNHNV and CDR2 as YYDKDF (reference sequence). CDR3 length: 18 amino acids. V gave up 5 bases and J gave up 0 bases; unmatched junction bases: 5. The clonotype originates from an adult with rheumatoid arthritis. Sequencing input: CD8+ T cells sorted from blood. The chain combines TRBV15 with TRBJ2-6, with 12 bases matching TRBD2. CDR3 DNA: TGTGCCACCAGCGGCGGGACTAGCGGGCTCTCTGGGGCCAACGTCCTGACTTTC. It specifies CATSGGTSGLSGANVLTF.